The clone carrying this T cell receptor (beta chain) was recorded once. With 3 bases clipped from V and 5 bases from J, the junction kept 9 bases outside the gene matches. This CDR3 spans 16 amino acids. Germline V gives CDR1 KGHSH, CDR2 LQKENI. The data originate from a study of shared clonotypes between healthy human individuals. Several immunoSEQ 96-well plates shared each subset's DNA, each plate a replicate. The data were produced by immunoSEQ multiplex PCR, yet TCRdb's version contains in-frame clones alone and is incomplete. The sample contains about half a million clones, 65% to 80% of which appear only once.

The source material was PBMCs. This sequence was found in a woman in her thirties or forties in good health. Some clones in this sample may be carry-over from other donors' samples. The J gene is TRBJ2-4, the V gene TRBV18; 8 bases align to TRBD1. The CDR3 sequence is CASSPPTQGVQNIQYF. CDR3 coding DNA: TGTGCCAGCTCACCTCCGACACAGGGGGTTCAAAACATTCAGTACTTC.